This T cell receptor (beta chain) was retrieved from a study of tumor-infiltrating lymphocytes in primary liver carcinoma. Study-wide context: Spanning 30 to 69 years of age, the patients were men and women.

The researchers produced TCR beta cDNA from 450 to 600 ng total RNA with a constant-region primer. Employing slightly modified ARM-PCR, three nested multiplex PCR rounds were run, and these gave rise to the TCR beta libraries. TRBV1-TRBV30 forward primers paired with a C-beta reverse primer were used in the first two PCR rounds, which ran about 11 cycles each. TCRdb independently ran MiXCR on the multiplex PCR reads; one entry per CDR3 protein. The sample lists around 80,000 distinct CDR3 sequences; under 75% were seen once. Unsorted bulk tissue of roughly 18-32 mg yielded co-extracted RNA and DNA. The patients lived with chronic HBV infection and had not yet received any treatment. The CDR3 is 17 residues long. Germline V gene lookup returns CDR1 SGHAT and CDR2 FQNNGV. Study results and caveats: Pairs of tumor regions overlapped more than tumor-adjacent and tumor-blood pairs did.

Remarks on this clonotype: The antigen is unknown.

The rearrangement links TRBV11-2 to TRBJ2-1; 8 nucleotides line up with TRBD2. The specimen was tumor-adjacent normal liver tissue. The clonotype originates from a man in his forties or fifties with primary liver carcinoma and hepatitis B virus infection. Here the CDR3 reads CTNSLYRGGRFYNEQFF. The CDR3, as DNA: TGTACCAACAGCTTATATAGGGGCGGGAGGTTCTACAATGAGCAGTTCTTC. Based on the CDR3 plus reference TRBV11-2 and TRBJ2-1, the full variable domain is EAGVAQSPRYKIIEKRQSVAFWCNPISGHATLYWYQQILGQGPKLLIQFQNNGVVDDSQLPKDRFSAERLKGVDSTLKIQPAKLEDSAVYLCTNSLYRGGRFYNEQFFGPGTRLTVL.